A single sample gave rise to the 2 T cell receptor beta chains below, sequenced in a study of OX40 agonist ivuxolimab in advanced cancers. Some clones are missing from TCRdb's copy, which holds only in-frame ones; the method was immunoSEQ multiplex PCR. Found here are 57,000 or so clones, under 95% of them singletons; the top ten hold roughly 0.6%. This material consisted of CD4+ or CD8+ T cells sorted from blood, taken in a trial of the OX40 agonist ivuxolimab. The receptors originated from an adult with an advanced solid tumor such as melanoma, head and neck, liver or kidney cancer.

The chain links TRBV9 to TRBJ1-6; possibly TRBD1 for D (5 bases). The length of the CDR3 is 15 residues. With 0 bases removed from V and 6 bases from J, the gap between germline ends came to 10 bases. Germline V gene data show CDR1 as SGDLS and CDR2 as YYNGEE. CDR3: CASSVEEGPNSPLHF. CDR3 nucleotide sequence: TGTGCCAGCAGCGTAGAGGAGGGACCTAATTCACCCCTCCACTTT.

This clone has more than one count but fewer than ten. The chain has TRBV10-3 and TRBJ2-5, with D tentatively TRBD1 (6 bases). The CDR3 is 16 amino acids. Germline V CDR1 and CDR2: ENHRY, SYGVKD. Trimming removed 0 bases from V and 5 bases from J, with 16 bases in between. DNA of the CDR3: TGTGCCATCAGTGAGTCCGGCCCGACAGGTATGGAGACCCAGTACTTC. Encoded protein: CAISESGPTGMETQYF.